These 15 T cell receptor beta chains came from one sample sequenced in a study of T-cell reconstitution after alpha-beta-depleted transplantation in children. It was with unique molecular identifiers that the TCRbeta library was prepared. TCRdb reprocessed the PCR reads via MiXCR and lists one record per CDR3 protein. Of 420,000 or so distinct CDR3 sequences in the sample, around 9.9% were seen once. The specimen comprised PBMCs from the stem cell graft donor, sampled from the stem cell graft. These receptors were collected from a human donor who donated a stem cell graft to a child with acute myeloid leukemia.

This clonotype has only a few counts. The chain recombines TRBV15 with TRBJ1-1; possibly TRBD1 for D (6 bases). CDR1 is LNHNV and CDR2 is YYDKDF in the germline V gene (reference sequence). V was trimmed by 1 base and J by 4 bases, leaving 19 bases between them. This CDR3 comprises 17 residues. This CDR3 is CATSRGLTGLSPTEAFF. CDR3 DNA: TGTGCCACCAGCAGAGGCTTGACAGGCCTTAGCCCCACTGAAGCTTTCTTT. Using reference TRBV15 and TRBJ1-1 for the parts outside the CDR3, the full variable domain is DAMVIQNPRYQVTQFGKPVTLSCSQTLNHNVMYWYQQKSSQAPKLLFHYYDKDFNNEADTPDNFQSRRPNTSFCFLDIRSPGLGDTAMYLCATSRGLTGLSPTEAFFGQGTRLTVV.

This clonotype was seen a few times. The DNA for the CDR3 is TGTGCCAGCAGTTTTGCAGGATACGAGCAGTACGTC. This encodes CASSFAGYEQYV. V usage is TRBV12-3 or TRBV12-4 and J usage is TRBJ2-7; D call uncertain. CDR3 length: 12 residues. Trimming took off 3 bases at V and 4 bases at J, with 7 bases between the two ends.

The gene calls are TRBV29-1 and TRBJ2-7; D is possibly TRBD1 (6 bases). V was trimmed by 0 bases and J by 4 bases, leaving 7 bases between them. Germline V CDR1 and CDR2: SQVTM, ANQGSEA. The CDR3 runs 12 residues. The CDR3 spells CSVEDQGYEQYF. CDR3 DNA: TGCAGCGTTGAAGATCAGGGGTACGAGCAGTACTTC.

V is TRBV15 and J is TRBJ2-1; D is possibly TRBD2 (5 bases). This CDR3 region has 16 residues. Germline CDR1 reads LNHNV; CDR2 reads YYDKDF (reference sequence). V was cut by 1 base and J by 8 bases, with 18 bases left in between. The chain's CDR3 is CATSRGDGGFSDEQFF. The CDR3 DNA reads TGTGCCACCAGCAGAGGCGACGGCGGGTTTAGCGATGAGCAGTTCTTC.

The CDR3 sequence is CASSSPGVSYEQYV. The CDR3 DNA follows: TGTGCCAGCAGCTCCCCCGGGGTATCCTACGAGCAGTACGTC. V is TRBV11-2 and J is TRBJ2-7; possibly TRBD2 for D (5 bases). Germline lookup yields CDR1 SGHAT and CDR2 FQNNGV. This CDR3 region has 14 residues. The V and J ends lost 4 bases and 1 base respectively, with 11 bases between them.

On this clonotype: The junction differs from germline at one of its ends, possibly a read error. The rearrangement links TRBV3-1 to TRBJ2-5; D is unclear. Germline V gene lookup returns CDR1 LGHDT and CDR2 YNNKEL (reference sequence). The CDR3 is made up of 13 amino acids. CDR3 nucleotides: TGTGCCTGCAGTCCTGAAGGACGGAAGACCCAGTACTTC. Its protein product is CACSPEGRKTQYF.

This clonotype was seen a handful of times. V usage is TRBV5-1 and J usage is TRBJ2-4; 9 bases match TRBD1. J gave up 7 bases and V 3 bases, and 11 bases lay outside the gene matches. The germline CDR1 and CDR2 sequences are SGHRS and YFSETQ. CDR3 length: 16 amino acids. In DNA form, the CDR3 reads TGCGCCAGCAGCTCCGCTCCACAGGGGGCGGTTAACATTCAGTACTTC. This gives the protein CASSSAPQGAVNIQYF.

V usage is TRBV7-6 and J usage is TRBJ2-3, with D maybe TRBD2 (6 bases). CDR3 size: 13 residues. Germline V gene data show CDR1 as SGHVS and CDR2 as FNYEAQ. Trimming pared 10 bases from V and 2 bases from J, leaving 13 bases between. The CDR3 DNA sequence: TGTGCCACCGCGGGACGACCCACAGATACGCAGTATTTT. As protein: CATAGRPTDTQYF.

This clonotype was seen more than once but under ten times. The chain uses TRBV20-1 and TRBJ1-4; D is unclear. CDR1 and CDR2 (germline): DFQATT, SNEGSKA (reference sequence). Deletions cut 5 bases from V and 5 bases from J, with 15 bases between. The CDR3 runs to 14 residues. The CDR3 reads CSASDDALNEKLFF. The CDR3 region has the DNA TGCAGTGCTTCGGACGACGCCTTAAATGAAAAACTGTTTTTT.

In its sample, this clonotype was seen a few times. The chain uses TRBV15 and TRBJ2-1; 8 nucleotides align to TRBD2. This CDR3 region has 17 residues. V gave up 1 base and J gave up 6 bases; unmatched junction bases: 11. CDR1 is LNHNV, CDR2 YYDKDF, per germline (reference sequence). The CDR3 here is CATSRGDYGLASNEQFF. The CDR3 region has the DNA TGTGCCACCAGCAGAGGAGATTACGGACTAGCCTCCAATGAGCAGTTCTTC.

Turning to this clonotype: A junction boundary mismatches the germline segment, possibly from a read error. The chain's CDR3 is CSSSRLNQPQHF. The CDR3 nucleotides are TGTTCCAGCAGCCGCTTGAATCAGCCCCAGCATTTT. The V call is TRBV14, the J call TRBJ1-5; D gene uncertain. The germline V gene has CDR1 SGHDN and CDR2 FVKESK. This CDR3 contains 12 residues.

This clonotype was counted many times. The rearrangement joins TRBV4-2 to TRBJ2-5; D might be TRBD2 (6 bases). The CDR3 sequence is 14 residues long. Germline V gene lookup returns CDR1 LGHNA and CDR2 YNFKEQ. The V gene lost 6 bases and the J gene lost 5 bases, with 16 bases spanning the gap. The DNA for the CDR3 is TGTGCCAGCAGTATGGCAGGGAGGTTGGAGACCCAGTACTTC. Translating it yields CASSMAGRLETQYF.

The CDR3: CSVGEGSGIAFF. The CDR3 DNA follows: TGCAGCGTTGGGGAGGGTTCGGGGATTGCTTTCTTT. The rearrangement joins TRBV29-1 to TRBJ1-1; no reliable D call. The V gene lost 4 bases and the J gene lost 11 bases, with 17 bases spanning the gap. Looked up from germline, CDR1 is SQVTM and CDR2 is ANQGSEA. The CDR3 is 12 residues long.

This clonotype has ten or more counts. The V gene is TRBV5-1, the J gene TRBJ1-1, with D perhaps matching TRBD1 (5 bases). CDR1 and CDR2 (germline): SGHRS, YFSETQ. Trimming cost V 4 bases and J 0 bases, with 10 bases left between them. The CDR3 sequence is 14 residues long. In nucleotides, the CDR3 is TGCGCCAGCAGCGCAGGGTCGATGAACACTGAAGCTTTCTTT. Amino acids: CASSAGSMNTEAFF.

J is TRBJ2-3 and V is TRBV5-5, with D unresolved. The ends were cut back, 7 bases at V and 0 bases at J, with 15 bases in the middle. Germline V gene data show CDR1 as SGHKS and CDR2 as YYEKEE (reference sequence). The CDR3 is 15 residues long. The CDR3 nucleotides are TGTGCCAGCGCGCAGGAGCCAACTAGCACAGATACGCAGTATTTT. It translates to CASAQEPTSTDTQYF.